This record covers a single T cell receptor beta chain. Its target is unknown. This record comes from a study of CD8+CD57+ T cells in acquired aplastic anemia. About the research overall: Mean DNA quantity obtained from sorted CD4+ and CD8+ cells was around 3.2 ug. Study-wide results and limits: Researchers report that twenty-nine CD8+ CDR3 sequences appeared in both patients and controls.

Previously, flow cytometry had revealed CD8+CD57+ cell expansion in the patients chosen for sequencing. Each patient had severe acquired aplastic anemia. Patients had received no therapy at the time of blood sampling. Genomic DNA acted as the template from which TCR beta VDJ combination and CDR3 sequence profiling were carried out. Each CDR3 protein is one row after TCRdb ran MiXCR on the reads. The sample includes 400,000 to 600,000 distinct CDR3 sequences, around 33% of them seen just once. Germline V gene sequence: CDR1 SGHAT, CDR2 FQNNGV. V shed 4 bases, J shed 3 bases, and the junction held 10 bases outside the gene matches. The CDR3 spans 17 residues.

The rearrangement joins TRBV11-2 to TRBJ1-2, with 11 positions matching TRBD1. Sequencing was done on a sample of sorted CD4+, CD8+, or CD8+CD57+ T cells (not recorded which) from PBMCs. This sequence originates from a human donor with aplastic anemia. The CDR3 here is CASSCARTGGVDYGYTF. DNA for the CDR3: TGTGCCAGCAGCTGCGCCCGGACAGGGGGCGTTGACTATGGCTACACCTTC.